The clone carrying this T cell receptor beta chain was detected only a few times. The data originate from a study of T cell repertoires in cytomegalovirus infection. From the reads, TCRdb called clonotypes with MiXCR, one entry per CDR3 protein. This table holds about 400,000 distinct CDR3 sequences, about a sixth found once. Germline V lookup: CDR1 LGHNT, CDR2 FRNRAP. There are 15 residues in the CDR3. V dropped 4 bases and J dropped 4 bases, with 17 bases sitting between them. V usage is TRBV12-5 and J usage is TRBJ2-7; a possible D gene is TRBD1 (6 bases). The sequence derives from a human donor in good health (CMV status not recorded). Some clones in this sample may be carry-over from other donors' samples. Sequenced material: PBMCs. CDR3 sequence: CASGSHREAKYEQYF. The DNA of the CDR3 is TGTGCTAGTGGTTCTCACAGGGAAGCTAAGTACGAGCAGTACTTC.